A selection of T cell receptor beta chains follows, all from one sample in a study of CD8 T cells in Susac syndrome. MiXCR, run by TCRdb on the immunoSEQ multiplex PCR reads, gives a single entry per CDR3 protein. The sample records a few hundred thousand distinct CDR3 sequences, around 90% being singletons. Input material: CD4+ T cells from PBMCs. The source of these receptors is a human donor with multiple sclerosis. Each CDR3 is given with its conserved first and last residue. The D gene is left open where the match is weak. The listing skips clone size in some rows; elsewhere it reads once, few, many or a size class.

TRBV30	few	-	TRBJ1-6	CAWSRTPNANSPLHF	TGTGCCTGGAGCCGGACTCCAAACGCCAATTCACCCCTCCACTTT
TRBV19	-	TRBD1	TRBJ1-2	CASKRDSNNYGYTF	TGTGCCAGTAAGAGGGACAGCAATAACTATGGCTACACCTTC
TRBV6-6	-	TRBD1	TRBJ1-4	CASKQGSEKLFF	TGTGCCAGCAAACAGGGGTCTGAAAAACTGTTTTTT
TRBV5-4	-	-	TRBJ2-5	CASSPGNWETQYF	TGTGCCAGCAGCCCAGGGAATTGGGAGACCCAGTACTTC
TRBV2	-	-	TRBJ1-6	CASNLMGRQANNSPLHF	TGTGCCAGCAATCTAATGGGACGACAGGCAAATAATTCACCCCTCCACTTT
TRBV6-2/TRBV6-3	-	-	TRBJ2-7	CASSNIFYEQYF	TGTGCCAGCAGCAACATATTCTACGAGCAGTACTTC
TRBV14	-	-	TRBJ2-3	CASSQARTASTDTQYF	TGTGCCAGCAGCCAAGCCAGGACGGCTAGCACAGATACGCAGTATTTT
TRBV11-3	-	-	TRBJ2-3	CASSLVLVGTQYF	TGTGCCAGCAGCTTAGTACTAGTTGGTACGCAGTATTTT
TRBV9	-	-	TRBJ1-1	CASSVQQNTEAFF	TGTGCCAGCAGCGTACAGCAGAACACTGAAGCTTTCTTT
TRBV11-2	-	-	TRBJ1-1	CASSLRPLGGRRNTEAFF	TGTGCCAGCAGCCTACGACCCTTGGGAGGGAGGAGGAACACTGAAGCTTTCTTT
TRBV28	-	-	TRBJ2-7	CASSLFAGKQYF	TGTGCCAGCAGTTTATTCGCAGGAAAGCAGTACTTC
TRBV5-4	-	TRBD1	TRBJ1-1	CASHDLGDSLNTEAFF	TGTGCCAGCCATGACCTAGGGGACAGCTTGAACACTGAAGCTTTCTTT
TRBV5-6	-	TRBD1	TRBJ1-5	CASSFTGQGFQPQHF	TGTGCCAGCAGTTTTACGGGACAGGGGTTTCAGCCCCAGCATTTT